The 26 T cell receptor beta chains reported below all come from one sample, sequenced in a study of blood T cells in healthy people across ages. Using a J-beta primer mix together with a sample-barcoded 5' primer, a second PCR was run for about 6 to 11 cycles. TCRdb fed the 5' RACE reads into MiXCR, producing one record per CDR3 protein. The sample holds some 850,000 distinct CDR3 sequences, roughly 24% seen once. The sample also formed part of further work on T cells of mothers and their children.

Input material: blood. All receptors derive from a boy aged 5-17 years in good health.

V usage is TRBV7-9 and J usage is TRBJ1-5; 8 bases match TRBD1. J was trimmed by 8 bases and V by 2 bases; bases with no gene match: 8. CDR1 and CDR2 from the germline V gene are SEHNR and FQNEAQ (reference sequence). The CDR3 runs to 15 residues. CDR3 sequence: CASSLSGAGGEPQHF. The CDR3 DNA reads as TGTGCCAGCAGCTTAAGTGGGGCAGGGGGCGAGCCCCAGCATTTT.

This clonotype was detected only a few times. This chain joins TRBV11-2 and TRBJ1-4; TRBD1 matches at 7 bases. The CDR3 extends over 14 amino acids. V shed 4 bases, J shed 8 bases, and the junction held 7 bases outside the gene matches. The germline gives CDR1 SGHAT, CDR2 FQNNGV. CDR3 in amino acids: CASSSVTGQEKLFF. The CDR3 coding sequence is TGTGCCAGCAGCTCGGTGACAGGGCAGGAAAAACTGTTTTTT.

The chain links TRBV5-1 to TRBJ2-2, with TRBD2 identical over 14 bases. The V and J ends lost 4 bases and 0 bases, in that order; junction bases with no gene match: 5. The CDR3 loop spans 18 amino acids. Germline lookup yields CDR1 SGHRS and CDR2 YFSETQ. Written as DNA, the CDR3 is TGCGCCAGCAGCCTCCTGGGACTAGCGGGAGCGAACACCGGGGAGCTGTTTTTT. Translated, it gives CASSLLGLAGANTGELFF. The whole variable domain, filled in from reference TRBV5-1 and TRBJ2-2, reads KAGVTQTPRYLIKTRGQQVTLSCSPISGHRSVSWYQQTPGQGLQFLFEYFSETQRNKGNFPGRFSGRQFSNSRSEMNVSTLELGDSALYLCASSLLGLAGANTGELFFGEGSRLTVL.

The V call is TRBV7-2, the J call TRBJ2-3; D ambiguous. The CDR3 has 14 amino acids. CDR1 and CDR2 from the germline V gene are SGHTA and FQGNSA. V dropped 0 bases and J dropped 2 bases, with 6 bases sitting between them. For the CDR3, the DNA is TGTGCCAGCAGCTTAGCCCTGGACACAGATACGCAGTATTTT. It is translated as CASSLALDTDTQYF.

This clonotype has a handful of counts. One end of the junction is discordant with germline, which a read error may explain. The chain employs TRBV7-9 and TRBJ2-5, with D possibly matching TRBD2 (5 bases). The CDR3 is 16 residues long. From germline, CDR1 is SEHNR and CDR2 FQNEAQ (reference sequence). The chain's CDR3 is CAGSLMGDRNGETQYF. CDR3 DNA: TGTGCCGGCAGCCTTATGGGAGATAGGAATGGGGAGACCCAGTACTTC. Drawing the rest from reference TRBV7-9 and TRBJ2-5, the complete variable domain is DTGVSQNPRHKITKRGQNVTFRCDPISEHNRLYWYRQTLGQGPEFLTYFQNEAQLEKSRLLSDRFSAERPKGSFSTLEIQRTEQGDSAMYLCAGSLMGDRNGETQYFGPGTRLLVL.

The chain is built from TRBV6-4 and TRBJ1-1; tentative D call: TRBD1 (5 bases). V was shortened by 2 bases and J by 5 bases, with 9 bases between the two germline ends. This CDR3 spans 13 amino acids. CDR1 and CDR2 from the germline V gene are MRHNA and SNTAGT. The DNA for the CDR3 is TGTGCCAGCAGTGACAACCAGGGAACTGAAGCTTTCTTT. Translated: CASSDNQGTEAFF.

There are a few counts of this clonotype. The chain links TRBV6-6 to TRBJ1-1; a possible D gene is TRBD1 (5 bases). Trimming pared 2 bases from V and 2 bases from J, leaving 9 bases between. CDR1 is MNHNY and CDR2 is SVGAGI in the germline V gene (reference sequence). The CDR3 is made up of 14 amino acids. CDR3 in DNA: TGTGCCAGCAGTTACGGTGGGGGAAACACTGAAGCTTTCTTT. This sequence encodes CASSYGGGNTEAFF.

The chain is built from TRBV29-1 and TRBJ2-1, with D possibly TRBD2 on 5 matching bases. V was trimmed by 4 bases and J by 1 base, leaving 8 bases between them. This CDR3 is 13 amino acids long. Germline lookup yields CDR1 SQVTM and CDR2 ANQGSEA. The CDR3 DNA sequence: TGCAGCGTTGGACGGGGATCCTACAATGAGCAGTTCTTC. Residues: CSVGRGSYNEQFF.

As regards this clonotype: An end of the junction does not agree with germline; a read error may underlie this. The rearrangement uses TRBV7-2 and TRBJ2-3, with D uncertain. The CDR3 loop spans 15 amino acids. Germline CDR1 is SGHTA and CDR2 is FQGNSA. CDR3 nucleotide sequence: TGTGCCAGCAGCCCACGACCAGCAAGCACAGATATGCAGTATTTT. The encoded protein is CASSPRPASTDMQYF.

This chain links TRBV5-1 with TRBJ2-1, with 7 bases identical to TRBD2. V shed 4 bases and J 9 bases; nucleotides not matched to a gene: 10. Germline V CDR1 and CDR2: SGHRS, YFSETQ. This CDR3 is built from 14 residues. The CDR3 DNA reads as TGCGCCAGCAGCCCCGAACCTAGCGGAGGTGAGCAGTTCTTC. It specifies CASSPEPSGGEQFF.

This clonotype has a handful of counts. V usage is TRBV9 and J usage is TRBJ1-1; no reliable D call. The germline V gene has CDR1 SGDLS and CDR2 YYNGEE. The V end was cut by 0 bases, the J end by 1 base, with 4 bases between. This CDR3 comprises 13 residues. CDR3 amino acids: CASSVAENTEAFF. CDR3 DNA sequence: TGTGCCAGCAGCGTAGCCGAGAACACTGAAGCTTTCTTT.

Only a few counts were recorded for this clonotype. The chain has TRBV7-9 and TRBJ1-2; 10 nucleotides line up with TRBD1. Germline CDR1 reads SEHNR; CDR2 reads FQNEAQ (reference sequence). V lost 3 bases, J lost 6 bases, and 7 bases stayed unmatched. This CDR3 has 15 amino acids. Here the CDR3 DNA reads TGTGCCAGCAGCTTTTCTGGACAGGGGGTTCATGGCTACACCTTC. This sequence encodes CASSFSGQGVHGYTF.

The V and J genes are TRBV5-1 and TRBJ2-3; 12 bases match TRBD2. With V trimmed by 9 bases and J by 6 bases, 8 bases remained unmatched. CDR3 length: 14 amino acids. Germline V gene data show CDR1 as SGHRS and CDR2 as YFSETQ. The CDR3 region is CATSTSGGVDTQYF. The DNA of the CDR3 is TGCGCCACCTCGACTAGCGGGGGTGTGGATACGCAGTATTTT.

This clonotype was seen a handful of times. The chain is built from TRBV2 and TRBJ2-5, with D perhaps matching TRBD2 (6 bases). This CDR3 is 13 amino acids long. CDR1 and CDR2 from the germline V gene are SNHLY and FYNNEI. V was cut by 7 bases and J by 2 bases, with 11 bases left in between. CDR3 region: CASKAGRQETQYF. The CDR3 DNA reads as TGTGCCAGCAAAGCGGGCAGGCAAGAGACCCAGTACTTC.

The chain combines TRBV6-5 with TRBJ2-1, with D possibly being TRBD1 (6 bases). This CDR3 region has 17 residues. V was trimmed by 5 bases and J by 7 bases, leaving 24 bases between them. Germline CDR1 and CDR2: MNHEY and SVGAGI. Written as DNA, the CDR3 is TGTGCCAGCAGTCCCCACCGGGACACCGTGGCTATGAATGAGCAGTTCTTC. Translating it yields CASSPHRDTVAMNEQFF.

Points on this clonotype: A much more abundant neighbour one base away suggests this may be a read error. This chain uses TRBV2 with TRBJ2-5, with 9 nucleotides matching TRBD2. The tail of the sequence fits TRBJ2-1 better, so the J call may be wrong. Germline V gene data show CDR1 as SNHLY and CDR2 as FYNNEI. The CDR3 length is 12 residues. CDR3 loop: CACSDLAGDQFF. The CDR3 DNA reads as TGTGCCTGCAGTGATTTAGCGGGGGACCAGTTCTTC.

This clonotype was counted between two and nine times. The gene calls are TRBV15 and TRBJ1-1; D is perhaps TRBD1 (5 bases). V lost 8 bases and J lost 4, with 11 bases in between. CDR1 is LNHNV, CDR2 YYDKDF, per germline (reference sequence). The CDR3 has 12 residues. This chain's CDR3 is CATSWRGTEAFF. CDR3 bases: TGTGCCACCTCGTGGAGGGGCACTGAAGCTTTCTTT.

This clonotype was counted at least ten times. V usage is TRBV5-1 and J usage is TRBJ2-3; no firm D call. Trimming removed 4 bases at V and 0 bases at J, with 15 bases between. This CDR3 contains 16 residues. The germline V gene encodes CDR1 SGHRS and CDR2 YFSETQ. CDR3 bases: TGCGCCAGCAGCCCCGGGTCCGTTTGGAGCACAGATACGCAGTATTTT. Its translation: CASSPGSVWSTDTQYF.

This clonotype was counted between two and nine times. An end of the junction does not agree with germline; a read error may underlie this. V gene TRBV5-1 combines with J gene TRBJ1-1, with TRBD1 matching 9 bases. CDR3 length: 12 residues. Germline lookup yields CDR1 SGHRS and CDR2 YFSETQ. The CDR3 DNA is TGCGCCAGCAGCTTGACAGGGGGCGCGACTCTCTTT. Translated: CASSLTGGATLF.

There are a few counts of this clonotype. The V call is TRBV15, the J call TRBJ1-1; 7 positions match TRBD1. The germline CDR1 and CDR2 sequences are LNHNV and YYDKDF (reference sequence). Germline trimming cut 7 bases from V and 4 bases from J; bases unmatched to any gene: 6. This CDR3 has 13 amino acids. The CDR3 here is CATKDRRRTEAFF. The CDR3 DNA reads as TGTGCCACCAAGGACAGGCGCCGCACTGAAGCTTTCTTT.

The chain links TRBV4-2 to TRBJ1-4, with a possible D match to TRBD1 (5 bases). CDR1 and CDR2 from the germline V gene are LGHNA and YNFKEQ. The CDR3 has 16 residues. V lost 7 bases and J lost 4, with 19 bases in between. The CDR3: CASTLRHGALNEKLFF. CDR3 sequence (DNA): TGTGCCAGCACCCTAAGACACGGGGCTCTTAATGAAAAACTGTTTTTT.

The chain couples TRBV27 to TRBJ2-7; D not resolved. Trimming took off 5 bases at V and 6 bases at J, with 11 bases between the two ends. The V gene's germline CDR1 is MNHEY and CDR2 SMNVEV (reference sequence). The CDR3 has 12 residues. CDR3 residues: CASSPGPAEQYF. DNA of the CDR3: TGTGCCAGCAGTCCCGGACCGGCCGAGCAGTACTTC.

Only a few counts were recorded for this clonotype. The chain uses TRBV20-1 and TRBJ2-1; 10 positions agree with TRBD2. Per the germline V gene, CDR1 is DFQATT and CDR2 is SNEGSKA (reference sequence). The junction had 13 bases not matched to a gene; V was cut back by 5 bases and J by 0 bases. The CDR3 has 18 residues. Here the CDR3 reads CSALRETSGYSSYNEQFF. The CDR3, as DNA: TGCAGTGCTCTCAGGGAGACTAGCGGGTACAGCTCCTACAATGAGCAGTTCTTC.

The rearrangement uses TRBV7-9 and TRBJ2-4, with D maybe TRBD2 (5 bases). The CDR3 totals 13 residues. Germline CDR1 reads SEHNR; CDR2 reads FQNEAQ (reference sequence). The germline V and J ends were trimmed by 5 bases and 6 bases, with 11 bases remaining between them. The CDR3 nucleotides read TGTGCCAGCAGCCTCGGACTGGGAAACATTCAGTACTTC. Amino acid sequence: CASSLGLGNIQYF.

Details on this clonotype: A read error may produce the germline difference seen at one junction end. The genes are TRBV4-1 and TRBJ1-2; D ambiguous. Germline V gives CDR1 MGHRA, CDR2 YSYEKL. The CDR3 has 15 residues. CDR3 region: CASSISNFDVRGCTF. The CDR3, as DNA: TGCGCCAGCTCCATCTCCAATTTCGATGTTCGTGGCTGCACCTTC.

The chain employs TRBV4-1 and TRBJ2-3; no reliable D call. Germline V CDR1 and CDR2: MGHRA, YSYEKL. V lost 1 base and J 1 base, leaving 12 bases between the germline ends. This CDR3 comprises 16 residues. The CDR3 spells CASSQAQTPGTDTQYF. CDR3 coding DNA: TGCGCCAGCAGCCAAGCCCAAACCCCCGGCACAGATACGCAGTATTTT.